This is a list of T cell receptor beta chains from one sample in a study of early stage breast cancer tumors. TCRdb's copy holds only in-frame clones and misses some; the assay was immunoSEQ multiplex PCR. The table lists about 14,000 clones, around 85% of them singletons. The sequenced sample consisted of normal breast tissue next to the tumor. The origin of the receptors is a person aged 30 to 39 with breast cancer. Both conserved end residues are part of each CDR3. A D gene is named only where the DNA matches it firmly. Only some rows state a clone size, as once, few, many or a class for expanded clones.

d_call	v_call	j_call	clone_size	cdr3_nt	cdr3_aa
-	TRBV4-1	TRBJ2-1	-	TGCGCCAGCAGCCGGCGTGCTGGCACGCGTAATGAGCAGTTCTTC	CASSRRAGTRNEQFF
TRBD1	TRBV7-2	TRBJ2-3	-	TGTGCCAGCAGCTCTACAGGGGTATGGAGCACAGATACGCAGTATTTT	CASSSTGVWSTDTQYF
TRBD2	TRBV30	TRBJ2-1	once	TGTGCCTGGAGTGAGGGACTAGCCGGACTCGGGAGGGGAAATGAGCAGTTCTTC	CAWSEGLAGLGRGNEQFF
TRBD2	TRBV6-4	TRBJ2-3	-	TGTGCCAGCAGTGACGTAGCGGGAGAAGGGGCAGATACGCAGTATTTT	CASSDVAGEGADTQYF
-	TRBV7-9	TRBJ2-1	medium-sized	TGTGCCAGCAGCTTAGTTTTAAGGGATGAGCAGTTCTTC	CASSLVLRDEQFF
-	TRBV5-1	TRBJ1-1	-	TGCGCCAGCAGCTTGAACACTGAAGCTTTCTTT	CASSLNTEAFF
-	TRBV30	TRBJ2-1	-	TGTGCCTGGAGTGTATCCCCTTTGGGGGCTTATGAGCAGTTCTTC	CAWSVSPLGAYEQFF
-	TRBV7-3	TRBJ2-3	-	TGTGCCAGCACCCCGTCCGGGCTTGAGATCGATACGCAGTATTTT	CASTPSGLEIDTQYF
-	TRBV4-1	TRBJ1-1	-	TGCGCCAGCACCCCTCCGAGGGGGGCTAGTACTGAAGCTTTCTTT	CASTPPRGASTEAFF
TRBD1	TRBV6-6	TRBJ2-3	once	TGTGCCAGTAGCGCCAGGGGACAGGGGCGGATAGATACGCAGTATTTT	CASSARGQGRIDTQYF
TRBD1	TRBV7-8	TRBJ1-4	-	TGTGCCAGCAGCCCCTCTGGAGGGGGCGAGGGTGAAAAACTGTTTTTT	CASSPSGGGEGEKLFF
-	TRBV6-5	TRBJ2-7	-	TGTGCCAGCAGGGGGACGGCCGGGACCACCTACGAGCAGTACTTC	CASRGTAGTTYEQYF
TRBD2	TRBV19	TRBJ2-2	once	TGTGCCAGTAGTATTCAGCCGGGAGGAACCGGGGAGCTGTTTTTT	CASSIQPGGTGELFF
TRBD1	TRBV7-9	TRBJ1-2	-	TGTGCCAGCAGCCCCGGACAGGAGATTGTCTATGGCTACACCTTC	CASSPGQEIVYGYTF
-	TRBV25-1	TRBJ1-6	-	TGTGCCAGCAGAACAGTGAATAATTCACCCCTCCACTTT	CASRTVNNSPLHF
-	TRBV30	TRBJ2-6	-	TGTGCCTGGAGGCCTCGCTTGTCTGGGGCCAACGTCCTGACTTTC	CAWRPRLSGANVLTF
TRBD1	TRBV9	TRBJ2-7	once	TGTGCCAGCAGCGTAGAGGGGACAGGCCCCTACGAGCAGTACTTC	CASSVEGTGPYEQYF
-	TRBV9	TRBJ1-1	-	TGTGCCAGCAGCGTAGAGGAGGATGAAGCTTTCTTT	CASSVEEDEAFF
TRBD1	TRBV27	TRBJ2-7	-	TGTGCCAGCAGTCCGTTCTTGGGACAGACCTACGAGCAGTACTTC	CASSPFLGQTYEQYF
-	TRBV2	TRBJ2-2	-	TGTGCCAGCAGTGAATGGCTGGCCGCGAACACCGGGGAGCTGTTTTTT	CASSEWLAANTGELFF
-	TRBV4-1	TRBJ1-2	-	TGCGCCAGCAGCCAAGACGAGGGGGGGTGGGAAAACTATGGCTACACCTTC	CASSQDEGGWENYGYTF
TRBD2	TRBV2	TRBJ2-1	-	TGTGCCAGCAGTGCCGGGAGGTCCCACAATGAGCAGTTCTTC	CASSAGRSHNEQFF
TRBD2	TRBV28	TRBJ2-1	-	TGTGCCAGCAGTTTCGGGGGGACCTACAATGAGCAGTTCTTC	CASSFGGTYNEQFF
TRBD1	TRBV7-9	TRBJ1-4	-	TGTGCCAGCAGCTTAAGGACAGGGGATAATGGGAAACTGTTTTTT	CASSLRTGDNGKLFF
-	TRBV18	TRBJ2-7	few	TGTGCCAGCTCACCAGGACGGGACTACGAGCAGTACTTC	CASSPGRDYEQYF
TRBD1	TRBV28	TRBJ1-2	-	TGTGCCATGAAGGGGGAGACAGGGGACCATGGCTACACCTTC	CAMKGETGDHGYTF
-	TRBV12-5	TRBJ1-1	-	TGTGCTAGTGGTTTGAGGGCTGAAGCTTTCTTT	CASGLRAEAFF
-	TRBV11-1	TRBJ2-4	once	TGTGCCAGCAGCCCGGGGCAAGCAGGTTTGGACATTCAGTACTTC	CASSPGQAGLDIQYF
-	TRBV10-3	TRBJ2-3	-	TGTGCCACCCAGGGGCAGATTAGCACAGATACGCAGTATTTT	CATQGQISTDTQYF
-	TRBV7-3	TRBJ1-2	-	TGTGCCAGCAGCCCAGAGGCAGGCTATGGCTACACCTTC	CASSPEAGYGYTF
-	TRBV19	TRBJ1-4	-	TGTGCCAGTAGTATAGATTTGACATTTGAAAAACTGTTTTTT	CASSIDLTFEKLFF
-	TRBV19	TRBJ1-2	-	TGTGCCAGTACTGGTTGGGACCCAGCTAACTATGGCTACACCTTC	CASTGWDPANYGYTF
TRBD1	TRBV7-7	TRBJ1-1	-	TGTGCTAGCAGCTTGGCCAGGGGGACTGAAGCTTTCTTT	CASSLARGTEAFF
TRBD2	TRBV30	TRBJ2-7	-	TGTGCCTGGAGTGGTTCGAGCGGGAGGGTCGACGAGCAGTACTTC	CAWSGSSGRVDEQYF
TRBD1	TRBV6-1	TRBJ2-4	once	TGTGCCAGCAGTGCCCAGGGACAGCTTAAAAACATTCAGTACTTC	CASSAQGQLKNIQYF
TRBD2	TRBV7-2	TRBJ2-7	-	TGTGCCAGCAGCTTAGACTCCGGGACTAGCGGGAGGGCCATCGACGAGCAGTACTTC	CASSLDSGTSGRAIDEQYF
-	TRBV11-3	TRBJ2-3	-	TGTGCCAGCAGCTTAGGGCGGAACACAGATACGCAGTATTTT	CASSLGRNTDTQYF
-	TRBV14	TRBJ2-2	-	TGTGCCAGCAGGGGGCTGACCCCGACCGGGGAGCTGTTTTTT	CASRGLTPTGELFF
-	TRBV4-1	TRBJ2-1	-	TGCGCCAGCAGCCAAGATGGCCCCAGGGCGGATGAGCAGTTCTTC	CASSQDGPRADEQFF
TRBD2	TRBV10-3	TRBJ2-1	few	TGTGCCATCAGTGAACTAGCGGGAGTGGGGAATGAGCAGTTCTTC	CAISELAGVGNEQFF
TRBD1	TRBV7-9	TRBJ2-1	-	TGTGCCAGCAGCAGACCGGGACAGAACTACAATGAGCAGTTCTTC	CASSRPGQNYNEQFF
-	TRBV7-2	TRBJ2-1	once	TGTGCCAGCAGCTTATTAGCTCAACGGTGGGATGAGCAGTTCTTC	CASSLLAQRWDEQFF
-	TRBV19	TRBJ1-3	-	TGTGCCAGTAGGAACTGGCTCAGAGGAAACACCATATATTTT	CASRNWLRGNTIYF
-	TRBV5-1	TRBJ1-2	-	TGCGCCAGCAGCTTGATGGGGCAAGGCTACACCTTC	CASSLMGQGYTF
-	TRBV10-3	TRBJ1-2	-	TGTGCCATCAGTGAGCCAAACCCTATATATGGCTACACCTTC	CAISEPNPIYGYTF
TRBD2	TRBV10-3	TRBJ2-7	-	TGTGCCATCAGTCGACTAGCGGGAGAGTACGAGCAGTACTTC	CAISRLAGEYEQYF
TRBD2	TRBV11-3	TRBJ2-2	once	TGTGCCAGCAGCTTCAATCGATATAGCGGGAGAGGAACCGGGGAGCTGTTTTTT	CASSFNRYSGRGTGELFF
TRBD2	TRBV6-4	TRBJ2-1	-	TGTGCCAGCAGTGACGGGACTAGCGAAAGCAATGAGCAGTTCTTC	CASSDGTSESNEQFF